This T cell receptor beta chain was sequenced during a study of blood T cell repertoires in COVID-19. The V and J ends lost 3 bases and 0 bases respectively, with 9 bases between them. The germline CDR1 and CDR2 sequences are SNHLY and FYNNEI. The CDR3 length is 14 residues. Method: immunoSEQ multiplex PCR; TCRdb's copy keeps in-frame clones and lacks some. The data hold about 160,000 clones, with about nine tenths observed a single time. This clonotype originated in a man aged 25-45 years with COVID-19, enrolled during active disease. Sequencing was done on a sample of peripheral blood. This chain joins TRBV2 and TRBJ2-7, with D possibly being TRBD1 (6 bases). Here the CDR3 reads CASSDQGPSYEQYF. CDR3 nucleotide sequence: TGTGCCAGCAGTGATCAGGGGCCCTCCTACGAGCAGTACTTC.